This T cell receptor (beta chain) was documented in a study of T cells in Graves' hyperthyroidism and ophthalmopathy. Regarding the study as a whole: Blood also carried most thyroid clonotypes expanded above 0.001.

The trim removed 4 bases at V and 0 bases at J, leaving 6 bases unmatched. Germline V CDR1 and CDR2: KGHSH, LQKENI. This CDR3 spans 16 amino acids. What was amplified from RNA transcripts were TCR beta CDR3 regions. A set of HTBI primers served as the primers for a first-round RT-PCR of the TCR CDR3. Each CDR3 protein is one row after TCRdb ran MiXCR on the multiplex PCR reads. Among approximately 560,000 distinct CDR3 sequences, around a sixth were seen once, and the ten largest hold under 8%. This clonotype occurred many times. The target antigen is unknown. Graves' hyperthyroidism qualified as stable when ophthalmopathy did not progress within 18 months.

The sequence derives from a woman in her twenties or thirties with Graves' hyperthyroidism. Sequencing was done on a sample of blood. The V gene is TRBV18, the J gene TRBJ1-1; 9 nucleotides align to TRBD1. The CDR3 sequence: CASSQGTGRMNTEAFF. CDR3 DNA: TGTGCCAGCTCACAGGGGACAGGGAGAATGAACACTGAAGCTTTCTTT.